Below, 21 T cell receptor beta chains from the same sample are listed, as sequenced in a study of spatial heterogeneity in lung cancer. Time point specified: sample taken at primary tumor resection. TCRdb re-derived calls from the 5' RACE reads in MiXCR, one entry per CDR3 protein. Among around 500 distinct CDR3 sequences listed, approximately 16% were seen once. Sequenced material: normal lung tissue next to the tumor, taken at surgery. The source of these receptors is a male donor with early-stage non-small cell lung cancer.

Concerning this clonotype: In a library made to pick up alpha chains, this beta chain is a stray read with a size that means little. This rearrangement joins TRBV27 to TRBJ2-3; 11 positions agree with TRBD2. The CDR3 is 15 amino acids. Trimming at V came to 7 bases and at J to 4 bases, leaving 7 bases not matched to a gene. Germline CDR1 and CDR2: MNHEY and SMNVEV (reference sequence). The CDR3 protein is CASNEIAGGPDTQYF. The CDR3 DNA is TGTGCCAGCAATGAAATAGCGGGAGGGCCAGATACGCAGTATTTT.

This clonotype is judged large. As an off-target read in a library built for alpha chains, this beta chain has a frequency of little significance. V is TRBV18 and J is TRBJ2-1, with TRBD2 matching over 11 bases. J gave up 5 bases and V 3 bases, and 3 bases lay outside the gene matches. The CDR3 spans 15 residues. Germline lookup yields CDR1 KGHSH and CDR2 LQKENI. The CDR3 loop reads CASSPSGRADNEQFF. DNA of the CDR3: TGTGCCAGCTCACCTAGCGGGAGGGCCGACAATGAGCAGTTCTTC.

This clonotype was counted a few times. The library was built for alpha chains, so this beta chain is an off-target read and its size means little. The chain is built from TRBV7-9 and TRBJ1-6, with D unresolved. This CDR3 region has 13 residues. Germline CDR1 reads SEHNR; CDR2 reads FQNEAQ (reference sequence). V lost 5 bases, J lost 11 bases, and 13 bases lay in between. CDR3 protein: CASSPELITPLHF. As DNA, the CDR3 is TGTGCCAGCAGCCCGGAACTGATTACACCCCTCCACTTT.

By sample fraction, this clonotype is large (0.1 to 1%). The library was prepared for alpha chains; this beta chain is a stray read, so its frequency means little. The chain couples TRBV28 to TRBJ2-5; 10 bases fit TRBD1. Germline loops: CDR1 MDHEN, CDR2 SYDVKM. The V and J ends lost 3 bases and 5 bases, in that order; junction bases with no gene match: 6. This CDR3 region has 15 residues. The CDR3 DNA is TGTGCCAGCAGTTTGGCGGGACAGGGGCGGGAGACCCAGTACTTC. Its protein product is CASSLAGQGRETQYF.

As for this clonotype: Being off target in a library aimed at alpha chains, this beta chain has a size of little meaning. J is TRBJ2-2 and V is TRBV29-1; TRBD1 aligns across 11 bases. The CDR3 covers 15 residues. From germline, CDR1 is SQVTM and CDR2 ANQGSEA. V dropped 0 bases and J dropped 4; count of bases not matched to a gene: 1. CDR3 amino acids: CSVEEDRGLTGELFF. The CDR3 nucleotides are TGCAGCGTTGAAGAGGACAGGGGGCTCACCGGGGAGCTGTTTTTT.

This clonotype was detected only a few times. This beta chain was picked up by a library intended for alpha chains and is off target, so its count carries little meaning. The chain couples TRBV7-9 to TRBJ2-7; possible D gene TRBD2, 6 bases. The V gene's germline CDR1 is SEHNR and CDR2 FQNEAQ (reference sequence). V was cut by 1 base and J by 3 bases, with 19 bases left in between. CDR3 length: 17 amino acids. The DNA of the CDR3 is TGTGCCAGCAGCTTAGGGGGAGCTCGGAGGGGCCTCTACGAGCAGTACTTC. Its protein is CASSLGGARRGLYEQYF.

This clonotype is large in the sample. With the library built for alpha chains, this beta chain is off target and its frequency is not meaningful. The genes are TRBV4-3 and TRBJ2-5; possibly TRBD1 or TRBD2 for D (6 bases each). The CDR3 is 15 amino acids. V was shortened by 4 bases and J by 9 bases, with 21 bases between the two germline ends. The germline V gene encodes CDR1 LGHNA and CDR2 YSLEER. The CDR3 DNA is TGCGCCAGCAGCCCCTCCTTGACAGGTCAGCGGGCCCAGTACTTC. It translates to CASSPSLTGQRAQYF.

As regards this clonotype: This beta chain is an off-target read within a library intended for alpha chains, so its frequency means little. The V and J genes are TRBV12-3 or TRBV12-4 and TRBJ2-7, with D uncertain. The CDR3 sequence is 12 residues long. Between the trimmed V and J ends, which lost 3 bases and 2 bases, there was a span of 5 bases. The CDR3 spells CASSFEAYEQYF. CDR3 nucleotide sequence: TGTGCCAGCAGTTTTGAAGCCTACGAGCAGTACTTC.

This clonotype is labeled large. The library was designed around alpha chains, so this beta chain is a stray read whose abundance carries little weight. The chain couples TRBV2 to TRBJ2-2; 10 bases are a match to TRBD1. After removal of 5 bases from V and 6 bases from J, the junction contained 9 bases not matched to a gene. The V gene's germline CDR1 is SNHLY and CDR2 FYNNEI. The CDR3 consists of 16 residues. CDR3 bases: TGTGCCAGCAGTTACACCACCGGGACAGGGGCCGGGGAGCTGTTTTTT. Translated, it gives CASSYTTGTGAGELFF.

As for this clonotype: The library was built for alpha chains, so this beta chain is an off-target read and its size means little. The chain recombines TRBV28 with TRBJ2-3; D unresolved. Trimming took 6 bases from V and 2 from J, leaving 9 bases between them. Germline V gene data show CDR1 as MDHEN and CDR2 as SYDVKM. The CDR3 extends over 13 amino acids. Written as DNA, the CDR3 is TGTGCCAGCAGGCCTGGACCCACAGATACGCAGTATTTT. It yields the protein CASRPGPTDTQYF.

This clonotype is categorized as large. This beta chain came through as a stray read in a library set up for alpha chains, and its size says little. The V call is TRBV7-2, the J call TRBJ1-1; D perhaps matches TRBD1 (6 bases). Trimming stripped 10 bases from V and 1 base from J, with 13 bases between. CDR3 length: 13 residues. The germline V gene encodes CDR1 SGHTA and CDR2 FQGNSA. The DNA of the CDR3 is TGTGCCACCCGGTGGACAGAGAACACTGAAGCTTTCTTT. This gives the protein CATRWTENTEAFF.

This clonotype is termed large (0.1 to 1%). Found in a library prepared for alpha chains, this beta chain is an off-target read, and its abundance has little meaning. CDR3 in DNA: TGCAGTGTCATAGCGGAGTCTAGAGATACGCAGTATTTT. Residues: CSVIAESRDTQYF. The genes are TRBV20-1 and TRBJ2-3; TRBD2 is a possible D gene (6 bases). Germline CDR1 reads DFQATT; CDR2 reads SNEGSKA (reference sequence). The CDR3 is 13 amino acids. V was pared by 7 bases and J by 5 bases, with 16 bases between.

This clonotype has just a few counts. Being off target in a library aimed at alpha chains, this beta chain has a size of little meaning. This chain joins TRBV3-1 and TRBJ2-7; D unclear. The CDR3 sequence is 11 residues long. Per germline, CDR1 LGHDT and CDR2 YNNKEL (reference sequence). The V end was cut by 5 bases, the J end by 3 bases, with 5 bases between. The CDR3 reads CASSFNYEQYF. Here the CDR3 DNA reads TGTGCCAGCAGCTTCAACTACGAGCAGTACTTC.

By frequency in the sample, this clonotype is large. This beta chain was picked up by a library intended for alpha chains and is off target, so its count carries little meaning. This sequence joins TRBV11-3 and TRBJ2-1; 12 bases match TRBD1. The V gene's germline CDR1 is SGHNT and CDR2 YENEEA. V lost 3 bases and J lost 9; bases outside the gene matches: 3. The CDR3 loop spans 14 amino acids. Here the CDR3 DNA reads TGTGCCAGCAGCTTGGGGACAGGGGGCGTTGAGCAGTTCTTC. This translates into CASSLGTGGVEQFF.

This clonotype has only a few counts. Because this beta chain is a stray read in a library intended to capture alpha chains, its abundance should not be given much weight. This chain uses TRBV7-9 with TRBJ2-2; D remains unclear. The CDR3 spans 13 residues. From germline, CDR1 is SEHNR and CDR2 FQNEAQ (reference sequence). The ends were cut back, 5 bases at V and 7 bases at J, with 11 bases in the middle. For the CDR3, the DNA is TGTGCCAGCAGCCCGAAGGGTAACGGGGAGCTGTTTTTT. It codes for CASSPKGNGELFF.

A remark on this clonotype: A library made for alpha chains picked up this beta chain off target, so its size means little. V is TRBV18 and J is TRBJ2-7, with 9 positions matching TRBD2. CDR1 and CDR2 from the germline V gene are KGHSH and LQKENI. The V segment lost 8 bases and the J segment 7 bases; nucleotides outside the gene matches: 6. This CDR3 contains 12 residues. The CDR3 coding sequence is TGTGCCAGCGGGGGACTAGCCGGGGAGCAGTACTTC. Encoded protein: CASGGLAGEQYF.

This clonotype is termed large. For a library built for alpha chains, this beta chain is a stray read; little rests on its size. CDR3 DNA: TGTGCCAGCAGCTTGATGGGGGCGAAAGAGACCCAGTACTTC. Translating it yields CASSLMGAKETQYF. V is TRBV5-4 and J is TRBJ2-5; TRBD1 might be the D (6 bases). Trimming removed 1 base at V and 3 bases at J, with 10 bases between. The CDR3 loop spans 14 amino acids. Germline V CDR1 and CDR2: SGHNT, YYREEE (reference sequence). The full variable domain, in which reference TRBV5-4 and TRBJ2-5 provide the parts outside the CDR3, is ETGVTQSPTHLIKTRGQQVTLRCSSQSGHNTVSWYQQALGQGPQFIFQYYREEENGRGNFPPRFSGLQFPNYSSELNVNALELDDSALYLCASSLMGAKETQYFGPGTRLLVL.

By proportion, this clonotype is large. This beta chain lies outside the target of a library built for alpha chains; its clone size means little. This chain connects TRBV11-2 to TRBJ2-4; D is unclear. The CDR3 is 15 residues long. Trimming left V 5 bases short and J 0 bases short, with 11 bases between. Germline CDR1 is SGHAT and CDR2 is FQNNGV. CDR3 nucleotide sequence: TGTGCCAGCAGCCCTTCCGCGTTAGCCAAAAACATTCAGTACTTC. Translated, it gives CASSPSALAKNIQYF. Based on the CDR3 plus reference TRBV11-2 and TRBJ2-4, the full variable domain is EAGVAQSPRYKIIEKRQSVAFWCNPISGHATLYWYQQILGQGPKLLIQFQNNGVVDDSQLPKDRFSAERLKGVDSTLKIQPAKLEDSAVYLCASSPSALAKNIQYFGAGTRLSVL.

With respect to this clonotype: One base away lies a much larger clone, so this may be a sequencing read error. This beta chain represents an off-target read in a library built for alpha chains; its size is of limited meaning. The chain carries TRBV12-3 or TRBV12-4 and TRBJ2-2, with TRBD1 matching over 9 bases. This CDR3 is 15 amino acids long. CDR3 region: CARSRPGQGHGELFF. The DNA for the CDR3 is TGTGCCCGCAGCCGTCCGGGACAGGGTCACGGGGAGCTGTTTTTT.

In this sample, this clonotype turned up a few times. This beta chain is an unintended read in a library built for alpha chains; its size means little. The chain uses TRBV6-2 or TRBV6-3 and TRBJ2-1; D is unclear. Germline V gene data show CDR1 as MNHEY and CDR2 as SVGEGT. The CDR3 spans 12 residues. V was pared by 6 bases and J by 5 bases, with 8 bases between. CDR3 DNA sequence: TGTGCCAGCAGCGCCCGCAACAATGAGCAGTTCTTC. The encoded protein is CASSARNNEQFF.

Of note for this clonotype: This beta chain lies outside the target of a library built for alpha chains; its clone size means little. This chain's CDR3 is CASSLRGYQETQYF. Written as DNA, the CDR3 is TGTGCCAGCAGCCTTAGAGGCTACCAAGAGACCCAGTACTTC. The V and J genes are TRBV11-2 and TRBJ2-5; D is unclear. Germline CDR1 reads SGHAT; CDR2 reads FQNNGV. The CDR3 spans 14 residues. Trimming left V 5 bases short and J 0 bases short, with 10 bases between.